This TCR beta chain originates from a study of blood T cell repertoires in COVID-19. Here immunoSEQ multiplex PCR was the method, and the copy in TCRdb shows in-frame clones only, minus some. Found here are approximately 62,000 clones, 70% to 90% of them singletons; the top ten hold around 8%. The CDR3 is 17 residues long. Per germline, CDR1 MNHEY and CDR2 SVGEGT. Trimming at V came to 5 bases and at J to 4 bases, leaving 9 bases not matched to a gene. The rearrangement joins TRBV6-2 or TRBV6-3 to TRBJ2-1; 12 bases are a match to TRBD2. This clonotype was sampled from a human donor with active COVID-19. The donor label of this sample is uncertain. Sequencing was done on a sample of peripheral blood. The CDR3 loop is CASSPSWTSGVYNEQFF. The CDR3 region has the DNA TGTGCCAGCAGTCCCTCTTGGACTAGCGGGGTTTACAATGAGCAGTTCTTC.